The entry below gives a single T cell receptor (beta chain) sequence along with its context. In the authors' workflow: Reference gene primers were amplified, and this amplification served to estimate nucleated cell counts. TCRdb's copy holds only in-frame clones and misses some; the assay was immunoSEQ multiplex PCR. D and trimming were read from the DNA, whereas the V and J calls and clone size are those reported in that table. The data contain 200,000 to 250,000 clones, 86% of them singletons. Germline V gene data show CDR1 as SGDLS and CDR2 as YYNGEE. V was pared by 4 bases and J by 2 bases, with 13 bases between. The CDR3 loop spans 15 amino acids. The participants were between about 18 and 90 years old and came from 24 US areas. Donors were grouped by their self-reported clinical history. The data are from a study of blood T cell repertoires in COVID-19. Across the whole study: Sites in the United States, Italy and Spain provided acute and convalescent COVID-19 samples.

The TCR originated in a woman between 45 and 60 years old who had recovered from COVID-19. Source material: PBMCs or T cells enriched from blood (not recorded which). The chain links TRBV9 to TRBJ2-1, with TRBD2 as a possible D gene (6 bases). CDR3 amino acids: CASSYGGVPYNEQFF. Written as DNA, the CDR3 is TGTGCCAGCAGCTACGGGGGAGTACCCTACAATGAGCAGTTCTTC.